This T cell receptor beta chain is drawn from a study of Tregs in tolerant kidney transplant recipients. Whole-study findings and limits: The most relevant donor-specific Treg TCRbeta repertoire apparently came from expansion with activated donor B cells.

Mixed chimerism was transient after nonmyeloablative marrow transplants from related graft donors. Germline values: CDR1 SNHLY, CDR2 FYNNEI. The CDR3 totals 17 residues. V shed 2 bases, J shed 1 base, and the junction held 7 bases outside the gene matches. TCRdb's copy holds only in-frame clones and misses some; the assay was immunoSEQ multiplex PCR. The profile shows some 56,000 clones, approximately 90% of them singletons. This clone is a singleton in its sample. Its antigen is undetermined. V usage is TRBV2 and J usage is TRBJ1-5, with 8 bases matching TRBD1. The material was CD8+ T cells from blood (PBMCs), obtained 24 months after the transplant. The sequence was collected from a human patient who received a combined kidney and bone marrow transplant. A share of the T cells may be of graft donor origin. In DNA, the CDR3 is TGTGCCAGCAGTGAAATTTTTAGGACAGGGAGCAATCAGCCCCAGCATTTT. Translating gives CASSEIFRTGSNQPQHF.